This entry features one T cell receptor (beta chain) sequence. Antigen specificity is unknown. Trimming removed 2 bases at V and 5 bases at J, with 9 bases between. The CDR3 has 13 residues. Germline CDR1 MNHEY, CDR2 SVGAGI. The protocol was immunoSEQ multiplex PCR, while the TCRdb copy is restricted to in-frame clones and leaves out a portion. The sample includes roughly 17,000 clones, around four fifths seen only once; the top ten take about 15%. Under the ViraFEST assay, PBMC were stimulated with viral peptide pools so that antigen-specific CD4+ T cells expanded. Sequencing was performed afterwards. Subsequent to a culture period of roughly 11 days, CD4+ T cells were isolated. This person caught SARS-CoV-2 sometime from March to December 2020, and PCR testing confirmed the infection. Half the medium was replaced with IL-2 medium on days 3 and 7. These data belong to a study of vaccination effects on CD4 cells after COVID-19. Background on the study: Each person got two doses of an mRNA SARS-CoV-2 vaccine, BNT162b2 or mRNA-1273. Sample donation by two convalescent patients took place 16 days and one week before vaccination.

Study observations and caveats: After vaccination, spike-reactive clones in convalescents were mostly new vaccine-induced clones.

Sequences were derived from CD4+ T cells from PBMCs cultured with SARS-CoV-2 spike peptides, sampled before COVID-19 vaccination. The TCR sequence derives from a human donor who had a prior SARS-CoV-2 infection. The chain has TRBV6-5 and TRBJ1-2; no clear D gene. CDR3 sequence (DNA): TGTGCCAGCAGTTACGGACGGCCGTATGGCTACACCTTC. Its protein product is CASSYGRPYGYTF.